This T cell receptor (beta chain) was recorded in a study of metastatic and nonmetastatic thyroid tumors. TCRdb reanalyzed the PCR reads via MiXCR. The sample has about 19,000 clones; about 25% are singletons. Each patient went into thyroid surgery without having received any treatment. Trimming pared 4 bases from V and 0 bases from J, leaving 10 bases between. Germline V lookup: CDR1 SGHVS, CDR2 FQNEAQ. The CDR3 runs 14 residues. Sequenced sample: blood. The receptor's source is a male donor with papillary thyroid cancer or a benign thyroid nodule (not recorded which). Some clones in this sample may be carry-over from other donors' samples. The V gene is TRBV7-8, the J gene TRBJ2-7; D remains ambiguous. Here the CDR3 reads CASSSRANSYEQYF. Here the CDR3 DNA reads TGTGCCAGCAGCTCTCGGGCTAACTCCTACGAGCAGTACTTC.